The clone carrying this TCR beta chain was recorded at least ten times. Antigen specificity is unknown. CDR1 and CDR2 from the germline V gene are MDHEN and SYDVKM. J was trimmed by 5 bases and V by 4 bases; bases with no gene match: 14. This CDR3 is 16 amino acids long. The sample is drawn from a study of molecular identifiers for immune sequencing clone quantification. Study-level points and caveats: Clonotypes topping 20 RNA copies carried over 97% of effector molecules but under 1% of naive ones.

Via MiXCR, TCRdb re-called the PCR reads, giving one row per CDR3 protein. This sample yields around 25,000 distinct CDR3 sequences, of which roughly a sixth are seen a single time; 0.99% belongs to the top ten. The authors sorted naive CD8 T cells as CD8+CD4-CCR7+CD45RA+. The J gene is TRBJ2-7, the V gene TRBV28; 7 bases align to TRBD2. The sequenced sample consisted of naive CD8+ T cells from blood, with Jurkat cell RNA spiked in. Subset defined: FACS-sorted CD8+CD4-CCR7+CD45RA+ naive T cells. This receptor was obtained from a human donor in good health. Some libraries in this study had Jurkat cell RNA spiked in. The CDR3: CASSSLGGRADDEQYF. DNA for the CDR3: TGTGCCAGCAGTTCCCTCGGTGGGAGGGCCGACGACGAGCAGTACTTC.